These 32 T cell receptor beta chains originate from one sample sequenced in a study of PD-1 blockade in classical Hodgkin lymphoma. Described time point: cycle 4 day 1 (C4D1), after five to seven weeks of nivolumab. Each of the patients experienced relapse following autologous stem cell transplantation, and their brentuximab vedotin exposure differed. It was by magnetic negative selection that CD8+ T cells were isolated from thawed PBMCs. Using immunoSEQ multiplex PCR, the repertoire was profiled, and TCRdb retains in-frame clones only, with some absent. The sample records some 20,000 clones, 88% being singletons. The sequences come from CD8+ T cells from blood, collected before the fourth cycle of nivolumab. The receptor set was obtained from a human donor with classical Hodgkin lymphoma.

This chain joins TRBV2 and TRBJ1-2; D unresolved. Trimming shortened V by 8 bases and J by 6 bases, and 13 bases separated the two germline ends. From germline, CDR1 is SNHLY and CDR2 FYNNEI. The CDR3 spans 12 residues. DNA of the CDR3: TGTGCCAGCCCCCGCCCGGGAGATGGCTACACCTTC. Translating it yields CASPRPGDGYTF.

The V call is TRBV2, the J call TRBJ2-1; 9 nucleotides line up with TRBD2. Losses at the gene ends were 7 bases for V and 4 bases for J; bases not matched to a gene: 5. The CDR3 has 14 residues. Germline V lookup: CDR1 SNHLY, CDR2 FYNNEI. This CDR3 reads CASKTSGLYNEQFF. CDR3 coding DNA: TGTGCCAGCAAGACTAGCGGACTGTACAATGAGCAGTTCTTC.

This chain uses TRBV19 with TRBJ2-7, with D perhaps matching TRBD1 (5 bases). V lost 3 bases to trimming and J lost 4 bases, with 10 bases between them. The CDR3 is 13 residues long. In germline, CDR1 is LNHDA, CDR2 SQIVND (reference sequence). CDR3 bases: TGTGCCAGTAGTATTGGCAGGGCATACGAGCAGTACTTC. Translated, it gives CASSIGRAYEQYF.

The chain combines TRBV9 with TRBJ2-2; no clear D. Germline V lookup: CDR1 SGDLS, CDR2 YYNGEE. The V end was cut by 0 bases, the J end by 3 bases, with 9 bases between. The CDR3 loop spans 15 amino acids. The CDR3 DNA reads TGTGCCAGCAGCGTAGGTCAGGCACACACCGGGGAGCTGTTTTTT. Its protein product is CASSVGQAHTGELFF.

The CDR3 sequence is CASTGSGSYNEQFF. Written as DNA, the CDR3 is TGCGCCAGCACCGGGTCCGGGTCCTACAATGAGCAGTTCTTC. V and J are TRBV5-1 and TRBJ2-1; D is unclear. Trimming pared 6 bases from V and 1 base from J, leaving 11 bases between. The germline V gene has CDR1 SGHRS and CDR2 YFSETQ. The length of the CDR3 is 14 residues.

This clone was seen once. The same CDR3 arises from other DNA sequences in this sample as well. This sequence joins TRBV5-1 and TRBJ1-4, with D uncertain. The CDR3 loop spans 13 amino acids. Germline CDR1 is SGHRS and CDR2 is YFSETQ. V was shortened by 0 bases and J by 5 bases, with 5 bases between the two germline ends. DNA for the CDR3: TGCGCCAGCAGCTTGGAGGGAAATGAAAAACTGTTTTTT. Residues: CASSLEGNEKLFF.

The CDR3 DNA is TGTGCCAGCAGCGTAGATGGTCGGTCGGGGACTGGTGGCTACACCTTC. Its translation is CASSVDGRSGTGGYTF. This chain uses TRBV9 with TRBJ1-2, with D possibly matching TRBD1 (5 bases). V shed 0 bases and J shed 7 bases, with 19 bases lying between them. This CDR3 has 16 amino acids. Germline CDR1 reads SGDLS; CDR2 reads YYNGEE.

Here the CDR3 DNA reads TGTGCCAGCAGTGCTTACAGGACAGGGGCCAATCAGCCCCAGCATTTT. Translated, it gives CASSAYRTGANQPQHF. This rearrangement joins TRBV2 to TRBJ1-5; 9 bases map to TRBD1. Germline CDR1 is SNHLY and CDR2 is FYNNEI. CDR3 size: 16 residues. J was trimmed by 3 bases and V by 4 bases; bases with no gene match: 7.

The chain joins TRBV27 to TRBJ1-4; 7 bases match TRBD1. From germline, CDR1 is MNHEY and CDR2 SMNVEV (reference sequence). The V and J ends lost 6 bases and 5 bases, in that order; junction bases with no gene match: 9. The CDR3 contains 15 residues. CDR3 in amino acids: CASRPTRTGNEKLFF. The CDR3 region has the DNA TGTGCCAGCAGACCTACTCGGACAGGAAATGAAAAACTGTTTTTT.

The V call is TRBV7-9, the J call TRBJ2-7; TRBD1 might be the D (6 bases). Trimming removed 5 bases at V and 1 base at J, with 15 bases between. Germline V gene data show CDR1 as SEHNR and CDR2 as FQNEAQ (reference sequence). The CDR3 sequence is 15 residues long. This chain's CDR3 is CASSQWTGQSYEQYF. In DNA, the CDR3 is TGTGCCAGCAGCCAGTGGACGGGACAATCCTACGAGCAGTACTTC.

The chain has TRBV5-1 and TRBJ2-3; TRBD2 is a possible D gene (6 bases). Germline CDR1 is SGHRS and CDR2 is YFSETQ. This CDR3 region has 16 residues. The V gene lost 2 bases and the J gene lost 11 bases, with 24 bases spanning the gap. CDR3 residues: CASSFRVSSRDCKQYF. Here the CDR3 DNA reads TGCGCCAGCAGCTTTCGCGTGTCTTCGAGGGACTGCAAGCAGTATTTT.

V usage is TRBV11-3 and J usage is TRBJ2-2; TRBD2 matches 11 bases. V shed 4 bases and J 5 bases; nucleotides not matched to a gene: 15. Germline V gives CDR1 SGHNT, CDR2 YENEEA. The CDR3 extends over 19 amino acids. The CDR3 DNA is TGTGCCAGCAGCTCACCCCTCCTAGCGGGAGGATTCCGTACCGGGGAGCTGTTTTTT. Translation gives CASSSPLLAGGFRTGELFF.

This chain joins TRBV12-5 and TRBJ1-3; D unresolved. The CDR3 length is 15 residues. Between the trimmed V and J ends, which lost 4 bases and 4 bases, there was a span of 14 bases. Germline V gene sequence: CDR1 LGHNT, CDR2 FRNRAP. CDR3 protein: CASGSAPARGNTIYF. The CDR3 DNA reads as TGTGCTAGTGGTTCGGCCCCGGCCCGAGGAAACACCATATATTTT.

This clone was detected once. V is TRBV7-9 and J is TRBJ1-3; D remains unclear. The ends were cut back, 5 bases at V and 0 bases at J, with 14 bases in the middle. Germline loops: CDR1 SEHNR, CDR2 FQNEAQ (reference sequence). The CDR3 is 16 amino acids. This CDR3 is CASSQEGFISGNTIYF. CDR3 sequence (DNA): TGTGCCAGCAGCCAGGAAGGATTTATCTCTGGAAACACCATATATTTT.

CDR3 in DNA: TGTGCCAGCAGTTTAGACCCTGTAGGTTCCTACGAGCAGTACTTC. It encodes CASSLDPVGSYEQYF. The chain links TRBV28 to TRBJ2-7; the D is unclear. Between the trimmed V and J ends, which lost 2 bases and 1 base, there was a span of 12 bases. CDR1 and CDR2 from the germline V gene are MDHEN and SYDVKM. The CDR3 contains 15 residues.

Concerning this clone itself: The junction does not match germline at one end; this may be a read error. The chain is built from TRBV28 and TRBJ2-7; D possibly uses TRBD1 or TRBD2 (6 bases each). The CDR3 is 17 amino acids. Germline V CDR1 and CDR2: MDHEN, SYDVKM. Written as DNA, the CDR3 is TGTGCCAGCAATTTAAGAGTCCTGGACGGGGGCGGCGACGAGCAGTACTTC. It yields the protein CASNLRVLDGGGDEQYF. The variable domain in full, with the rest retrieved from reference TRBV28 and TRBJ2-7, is DVKVTQSSRYLVKRTGEKVFLECVQDMDHENMFWYRQDPGLGLRLIYFSYDVKMKEKGDIPEGYSVSREKKERFSLILESASTNQTSMYLCASNLRVLDGGGDEQYFGPGTRLTVT.

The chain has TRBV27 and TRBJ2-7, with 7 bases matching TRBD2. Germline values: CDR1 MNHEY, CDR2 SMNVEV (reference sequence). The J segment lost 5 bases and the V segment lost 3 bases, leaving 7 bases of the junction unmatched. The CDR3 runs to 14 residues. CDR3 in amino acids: CASSFAGDRNEQYF. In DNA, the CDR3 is TGTGCCAGCAGTTTCGCGGGAGATCGGAACGAGCAGTACTTC.

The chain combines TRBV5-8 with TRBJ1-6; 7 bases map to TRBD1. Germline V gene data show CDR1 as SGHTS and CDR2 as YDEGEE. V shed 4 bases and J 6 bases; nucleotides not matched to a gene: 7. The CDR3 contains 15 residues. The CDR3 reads CASSPEGGLNSPLHF. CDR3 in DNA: TGTGCCAGCAGCCCGGAAGGGGGCCTTAATTCACCCCTCCACTTT.

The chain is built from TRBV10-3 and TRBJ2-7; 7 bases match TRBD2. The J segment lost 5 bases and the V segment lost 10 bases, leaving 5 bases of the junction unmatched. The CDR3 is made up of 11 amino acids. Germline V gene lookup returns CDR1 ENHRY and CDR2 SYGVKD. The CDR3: CATMGRDEQYF. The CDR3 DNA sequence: TGTGCCACAATGGGGAGGGACGAGCAGTACTTC.

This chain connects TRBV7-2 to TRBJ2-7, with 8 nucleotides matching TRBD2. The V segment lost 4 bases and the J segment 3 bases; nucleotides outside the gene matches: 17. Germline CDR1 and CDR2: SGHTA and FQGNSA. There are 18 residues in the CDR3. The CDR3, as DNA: TGTGCCAGCAGCTCCACAGCGGGAGAGGGGACGTCTATCTACGAGCAGTACTTC. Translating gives CASSSTAGEGTSIYEQYF.

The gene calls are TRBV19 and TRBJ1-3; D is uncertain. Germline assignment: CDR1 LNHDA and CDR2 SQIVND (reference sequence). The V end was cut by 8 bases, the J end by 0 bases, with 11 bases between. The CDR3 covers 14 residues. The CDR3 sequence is CASDDTGSGNTIYF. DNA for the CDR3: TGTGCCAGTGATGATACTGGCTCTGGAAACACCATATATTTT.

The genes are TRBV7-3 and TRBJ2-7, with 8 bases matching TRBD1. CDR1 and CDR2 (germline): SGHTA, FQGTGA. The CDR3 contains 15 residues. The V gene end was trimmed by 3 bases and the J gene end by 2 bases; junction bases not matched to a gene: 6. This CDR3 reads CASSFPDRVTYEQYF. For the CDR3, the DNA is TGTGCCAGCAGCTTCCCGGACAGGGTCACCTACGAGCAGTACTTC. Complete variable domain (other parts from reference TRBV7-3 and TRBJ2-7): GAGVSQTPSNKVTEKGKYVELRCDPISGHTALYWYRQSLGQGPEFLIYFQGTGAADDSGLPNDRFFAVRPEGSVSTLKIQRTERGDSAVYLCASSFPDRVTYEQYFGPGTRLTVT.

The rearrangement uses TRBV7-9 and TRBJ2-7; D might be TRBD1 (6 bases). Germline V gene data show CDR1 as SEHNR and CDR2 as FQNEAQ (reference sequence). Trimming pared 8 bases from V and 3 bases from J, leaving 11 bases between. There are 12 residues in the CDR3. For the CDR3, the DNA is TGTGCCAGCGTCGACAGGTACTACGAGCAGTACTTC. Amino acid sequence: CASVDRYYEQYF.

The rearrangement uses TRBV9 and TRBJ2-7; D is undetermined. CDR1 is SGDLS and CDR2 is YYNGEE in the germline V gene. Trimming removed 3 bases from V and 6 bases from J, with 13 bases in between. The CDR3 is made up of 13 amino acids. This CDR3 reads CASSATPPGEQYF. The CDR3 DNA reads TGTGCCAGCAGCGCCACCCCTCCCGGCGAGCAGTACTTC.

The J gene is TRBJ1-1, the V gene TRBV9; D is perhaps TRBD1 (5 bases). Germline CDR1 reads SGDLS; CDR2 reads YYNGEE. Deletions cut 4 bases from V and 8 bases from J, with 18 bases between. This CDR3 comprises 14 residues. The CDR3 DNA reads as TGTGCCAGCAGCCCACCCCGGGGGGTGGGAGAAGCTTTCTTT. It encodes CASSPPRGVGEAFF. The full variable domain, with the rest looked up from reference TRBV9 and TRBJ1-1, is DSGVTQTPKHLITATGQRVTLRCSPRSGDLSVYWYQQSLDQGLQFLIQYYNGEERAKGNILERFSAQQFPDLHSELNLSSLELGDSALYFCASSPPRGVGEAFFGQGTRLTVV.

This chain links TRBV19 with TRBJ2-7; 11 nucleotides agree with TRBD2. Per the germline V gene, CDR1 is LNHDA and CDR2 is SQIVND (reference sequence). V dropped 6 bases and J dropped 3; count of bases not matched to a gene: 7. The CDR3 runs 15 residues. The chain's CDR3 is CASRAGTSGHYEQYF. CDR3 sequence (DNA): TGTGCCAGTAGAGCAGGGACTAGCGGACACTACGAGCAGTACTTC.

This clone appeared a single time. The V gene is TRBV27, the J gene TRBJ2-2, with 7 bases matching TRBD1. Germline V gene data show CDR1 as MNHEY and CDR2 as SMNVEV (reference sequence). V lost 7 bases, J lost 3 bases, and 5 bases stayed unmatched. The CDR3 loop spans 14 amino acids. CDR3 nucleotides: TGTGCCAGCACGGGACAGAGAGACACCGGGGAGCTGTTTTTT. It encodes CASTGQRDTGELFF.

CDR3 in amino acids: CASSLGGGNGYTF. The CDR3 DNA sequence: TGTGCCAGCAGCTTAGGCGGGGGCAATGGCTACACCTTC. The V and J genes are TRBV7-9 and TRBJ1-2; TRBD1 might be the D (6 bases). The CDR3 is 13 residues long. The ends were cut back, 1 base at V and 6 bases at J, with 9 bases in the middle. Germline assignment: CDR1 SEHNR and CDR2 FQNEAQ (reference sequence).

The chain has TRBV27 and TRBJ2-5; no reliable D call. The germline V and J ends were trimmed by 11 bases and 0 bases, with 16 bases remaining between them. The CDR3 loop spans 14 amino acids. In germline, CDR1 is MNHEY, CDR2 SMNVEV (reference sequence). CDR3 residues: CAVRPVGYQETQYF. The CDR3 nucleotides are TGTGCCGTCAGACCCGTCGGTTACCAAGAGACCCAGTACTTC.

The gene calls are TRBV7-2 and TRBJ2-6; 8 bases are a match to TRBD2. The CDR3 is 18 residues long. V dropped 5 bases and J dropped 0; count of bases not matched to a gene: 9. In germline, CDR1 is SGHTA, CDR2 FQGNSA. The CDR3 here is CASSLTSALLSGANVLTF. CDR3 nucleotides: TGTGCCAGCAGCCTGACTAGCGCTCTCCTCTCTGGGGCCAACGTCCTGACTTTC.

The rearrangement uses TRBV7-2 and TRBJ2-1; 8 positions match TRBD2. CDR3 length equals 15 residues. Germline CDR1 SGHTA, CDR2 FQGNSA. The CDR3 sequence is CAAAGGTRGYNEQFF. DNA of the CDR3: TGTGCAGCAGCCGGGGGGACTAGGGGGTACAATGAGCAGTTCTTC.

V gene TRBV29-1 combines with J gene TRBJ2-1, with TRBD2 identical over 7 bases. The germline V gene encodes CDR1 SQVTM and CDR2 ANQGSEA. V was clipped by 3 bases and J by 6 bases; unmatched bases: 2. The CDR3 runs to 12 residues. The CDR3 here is CSVDGTINEQFF. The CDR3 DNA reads TGCAGCGTTGATGGGACTATCAATGAGCAGTTCTTC.